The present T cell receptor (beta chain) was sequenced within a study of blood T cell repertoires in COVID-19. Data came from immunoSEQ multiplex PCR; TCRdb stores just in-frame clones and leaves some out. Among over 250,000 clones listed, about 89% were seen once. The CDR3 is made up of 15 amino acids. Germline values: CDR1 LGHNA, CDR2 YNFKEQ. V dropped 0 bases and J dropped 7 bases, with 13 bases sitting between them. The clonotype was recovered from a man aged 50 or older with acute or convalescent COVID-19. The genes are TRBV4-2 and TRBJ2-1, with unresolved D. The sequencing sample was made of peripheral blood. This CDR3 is CASSQDGATWNEQFF. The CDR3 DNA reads TGTGCCAGCAGCCAAGACGGAGCTACTTGGAATGAGCAGTTCTTC.